The present entry profiles one T cell receptor beta chain with its context. Its antigen is not known. The source of the sample is a study of cytomegalovirus exposure and HLA in healthy donors. Study-level information: Earlier, some 180 million T cells were analyzed, and over 95 million unique TCR beta sequences were found among them. Of all 370 or so donors who were genotyped, roughly 83% belonged to the Caucasian-associated ancestry cluster. Overall study findings and caveats: Sequencing likely generated an artifact that appeared as a cluster of highly shared sequence variants. Sequences of the TCR beta chain were said to predict the HLA-A and HLA-B alleles of most subjects accurately.

The primer mix had 60 Vbeta and 13 Jbeta primers. Profiled with immunoSEQ multiplex PCR; TCRdb holds only in-frame clones, not every one. The top ten clones hold approximately 2.2% of a sample with 180,000 or so clones, about 79% of them seen once. The receptor's source is a woman in her fifties or sixties in good health and CMV-seronegative. Sequences were obtained from PBMCs.

For the CDR3, the DNA is TGTGCCAGCAGTTTACACACAGGAGCCCTGCAAGAGACCCAGTACTTC. Translation: CASSLHTGALQETQYF. The rearrangement uses TRBV28 and TRBJ2-5; perhaps TRBD1 as D (5 bases). Trimming removed 2 bases from V and 2 bases from J, with 15 bases in between. Germline lookup yields CDR1 MDHEN and CDR2 SYDVKM. This CDR3 is 16 amino acids long.